This T cell receptor beta chain was identified in a study of yellow fever vaccine responses in identical twins (dated by TCRdb to 2016 to 2018). Regarding the complete study: In the study, vaccine-responding T cell clones were precisely tracked in identical twins. Summary of the overall study and its limitations: According to the authors, in identical twins the way T cells responded to vaccination appeared partly convergent and partly personalized.

The method behind the library was RT-PCR. The instrument given in TCRdb is Illumina HiSeq 2500. TCRdb ran its own pipeline on the public reads, namely fastp trimming at Q25 and MiXCR clone calling, and kept in-frame beta chains. Records with the same CDR3 protein are collapsed into one entry carrying the most frequent genes and DNA. This sample lists 7,500 to 10,000 distinct CDR3 sequences; roughly 84% were detected once. The ten top clones hold about 2.2% of the sample. With respect to this clonotype: Its antigen is unknown. Base-call qualities are not available, and no considerably larger clone is one nucleotide away.

This sample comprised T cells from blood (PBMCs), unsorted or a sorted subset (not recorded which), obtained before or after yellow fever vaccination (not recorded which). This clonotype was obtained from a woman aged 18-35 years who received the yellow fever vaccine. Donor details come from another sample of the same person, matched by shared clones.

The CDR3 region has the sequence CASSLAGLNNNEQFF. The base sequence is TGTGCCAGCAGCTTAGCGGGACTCAATAACAATGAGCAGTTCTTC. The sequence joins TRBV7-9 to TRBJ2-1; the D segment could be TRBD2, given 6 matching bases. CDR1 and CDR2 (SEHNR, FQNEAQ) derive from the germline V gene (reference sequence). The CDR3, from cysteine to phenylalanine, totals 15 residues. The read is trimmed to its CDR3 DNA, 45 bases read in frame from base 1. V sheds 0 bases and J sheds 5 bases, leaving 11 bases between their ends.